This T cell receptor beta chain was identified in a study of blood T cell repertoires in COVID-19. V lost 3 bases to trimming and J lost 1 base, with 7 bases between them. Germline-derived CDR1 and CDR2 are LNHDA and SQIVND (reference sequence). This CDR3 is built from 14 residues. Only in-frame clones appear in the TCRdb table, and some are missing; sequencing was by immunoSEQ multiplex PCR. The sample contains tens of thousands of clones, approximately 90% of which appear only once. This sequence was found in a man aged 65 to 79 with active COVID-19. Sequencing was performed on peripheral blood. The chain employs TRBV19 and TRBJ1-5, with D uncertain. The CDR3 sequence is CASSIGPSNQPQHF. In DNA form, the CDR3 reads TGTGCCAGTAGTATTGGGCCCAGCAATCAGCCCCAGCATTTT. Filled out from reference TRBV19 and TRBJ1-5, the complete variable domain reads DGGITQSPKYLFRKEGQNVTLSCEQNLNHDAMYWYRQDPGQGLRLIYYSQIVNDFQKGDIAEGYSVSREKKESFPLTVTSAQKNPTAFYLCASSIGPSNQPQHFGDGTRLSIL.